A selection of T cell receptor beta chains follows, all from one sample in a study of T cells in Graves' hyperthyroidism and ophthalmopathy. TCRdb processed the multiplex PCR reads anew with MiXCR; each CDR3 protein has one entry. Altogether some 600,000 distinct CDR3 sequences are present, just over 45% being singletons, with the ten largest covering approximately 8.2%. The sequenced material came from peripheral blood or thyroid tissue (not recorded which). The receptors derive from a woman aged 18-29 years with Graves' hyperthyroidism. Both conserved end residues are part of each CDR3. D genes are given only for firm matches. Rows give clone size only sometimes, using once, few, many, or a class for an expanded clone.

>18|TRBV7-8|NA|NA|TRBJ2-5
TGTGCCAGCAGCCAAGAGTTCTGGGGCAGCCCGAGCCAAGAGACCCAGTACTTC
CASSQEFWGSPSQETQYF
>15|TRBV7-2|TRBD1|few|TRBJ1-2
TGTGCCAGCAGCTTAGTGTCAGGGGGCGACTATGGCTACACCTTC
CASSLVSGGDYGYTF
>14|TRBV19|TRBD1|NA|TRBJ2-2
TGTGCCAGTAGCGCCGGGACAGTCACCGGGGAGCTGTTTTTT
CASSAGTVTGELFF
>15|TRBV29-1|TRBD2|NA|TRBJ2-3
TGCAGCGTGGAGGGACTAGCGGGAGACGCAGATACGCAGTATTTT
CSVEGLAGDADTQYF
>12|TRBV6-5|NA|few|TRBJ1-1
TGTGCCAGCAGTTACTCGACAGGTGAAGCTTTCTTT
CASSYSTGEAFF
>14|TRBV7-8|TRBD1|many|TRBJ1-2
TGTGCCAGCAGCCACAAGACAGGGTCGAATGGCTACACCTTC
CASSHKTGSNGYTF
>16|TRBV20-1|TRBD2|NA|TRBJ2-5
TGCAGTGCTCATGGGACTAGCGGGAGCGGTATGGAGACCCAGTACTTC
CSAHGTSGSGMETQYF
>15|TRBV29-1|TRBD1|NA|TRBJ1-2
TGCAGCGCAGCCGGGACAGGGGGGCTGAACTATGGCTACACCTTC
CSAAGTGGLNYGYTF
>13|TRBV14|TRBD1|NA|TRBJ2-7
TGTGCCAGCAGGGCGACAGGGGGCTACGAGCAGTACTTC
CASRATGGYEQYF
>15|TRBV7-7|NA|NA|TRBJ2-2
TGTGCTAGCAGCCCTTCCGGGAAAAACACCGGGGAGCTGTTTTTT
CASSPSGKNTGELFF
>13|TRBV2|TRBD1|NA|TRBJ2-7
TGTGCCAGCCAGGGGGACGCCAGCTACGAGCAGTACTTC
CASQGDASYEQYF
>14|TRBV7-3|NA|NA|TRBJ1-1
TGTGCCAGCAGCTTAACCGGGGGGGTCACTGAAGCTTTCTTT
CASSLTGGVTEAFF
>15|TRBV10-3|NA|NA|TRBJ1-1
TGTGCCATCAGTCCAGGACAGAGAAGGAACACTGAAGCTTTCTTT
CAISPGQRRNTEAFF
>15|TRBV2|NA|many|TRBJ1-5
TGTGCCAGCACCATAGGGCCAGGGAACAATCAGCCCCAGCATTTT
CASTIGPGNNQPQHF
>14|TRBV2|TRBD1|many|TRBJ2-5
TGTGCCACCAGGGGGGGGACAGGGCAAGAGACCCAGTACTTC
CATRGGTGQETQYF
>11|TRBV2|NA|many|TRBJ1-1
TGTGCCAGCATCTTAACGCTGCGGGCTTTCTTT
CASILTLRAFF
>13|TRBV24-1|NA|NA|TRBJ2-2
TGTGCCACCGGTGGCGGGAACACCGGGGAGCTGTTTTTT
CATGGGNTGELFF
>17|TRBV25-1|NA|NA|TRBJ1-6
TGCGCCAGCAGTCAGGTGCTGGGGCGATACCAATACTCACCCCTCCACTTT
CASSQVLGRYQYSPLHF
>17|TRBV5-1|NA|NA|TRBJ1-5
TGCGCCAGCAGCTCATTAGGACGGGGGGTTCACAGTCAGCCCCAGCATTTT
CASSSLGRGVHSQPQHF
>13|TRBV2|NA|many|TRBJ1-3
TGTGCCAGCGGACGGAACTCTGGAAACACCATATATTTT
CASGRNSGNTIYF
>13|TRBV29-1|TRBD1|NA|TRBJ1-2
TGCAGCTTAGAATACCGGGACAGATATGGCTACACCTTC
CSLEYRDRYGYTF
>15|TRBV5-1|NA|few|TRBJ2-5
TGCGCCAGCAGCTTGGAGGCAGGGGACCAAGAGACCCAGTACTTC
CASSLEAGDQETQYF
>12|TRBV2|NA|many|TRBJ1-1
TGTGCCAGCAGTGTGGGTAGAACTGAAGCTTTCTTT
CASSVGRTEAFF
>17|TRBV5-1|TRBD1|NA|TRBJ1-1
TGCGCCAGCAGCCTGATCCCCCCGGGACAGAGGAACACTGAAGCTTTCTTT
CASSLIPPGQRNTEAFF
>14|TRBV5-1|TRBD2|NA|TRBJ2-5
TGCGCCAGCAGCTTGTGGACTAGCTTGGAGACCCAGTACTTC
CASSLWTSLETQYF
>13|TRBV20-1|NA|few|TRBJ1-5
TGCAGTGCTAGAGGGACAAACAATCAGCCCCAGCATTTT
CSARGTNNQPQHF
>17|TRBV19|NA|NA|TRBJ2-2
TGTGCCAGTAGTATAAATCCTTCGAGGGTGAACACCGGGGAGCTGTTTTTT
CASSINPSRVNTGELFF
>15|TRBV12-3/TRBV12-4|TRBD1|NA|TRBJ1-5
TGTGCCAGCAGCCCGATGGGACAGGGCCGTCAGCCCCAGCATTTT
CASSPMGQGRQPQHF
>10|TRBV12-3/TRBV12-4|NA|few|TRBJ2-7
TGTGCCAGCAGTTTGGGCAAGCAGTACTTC
CASSLGKQYF
>14|TRBV19|TRBD2|NA|TRBJ2-5
TGTGCCAGTGGTCCCGGGACTAGCGGGGGGACCCAGTACTTC
CASGPGTSGGTQYF
>16|TRBV19|NA|NA|TRBJ1-5
TGTGCCAGTAGTCCCCGCGGAGGGGTAAGCAATCAGCCCCAGCATTTT
CASSPRGGVSNQPQHF
>12|TRBV7-9|NA|many|TRBJ2-7
TGTGCCAGCAGCTTAGCGGTCCACGAGCAGTACTTC
CASSLAVHEQYF
>17|TRBV9|NA|once|TRBJ2-7
TGTGCCAGCAGCGTAGGGGGGGCGGGTCTGGAACCCCACGAGCAGTACTTC
CASSVGGAGLEPHEQYF
>12|TRBV15|NA|NA|TRBJ2-7
TGTGCCACCAGCAGCGGAACCTACGAGCAGTACTTC
CATSSGTYEQYF
>12|TRBV7-8|NA|many|TRBJ1-2
TGTGCCAGCAGCTCCGGGACATATGGCTACACCTTC
CASSSGTYGYTF
>14|TRBV7-3|NA|few|TRBJ1-1
TGTGCCAGCAGCTTAACGAAGGGGACCGGTGAAGCTTTCTTT
CASSLTKGTGEAFF
>16|TRBV6-6|TRBD1|NA|TRBJ1-6
TGTGCCAGCAGTTACTGGGTAACAGGGGGGCAATCACCCCTCCACTTT
CASSYWVTGGQSPLHF
>13|TRBV20-1|NA|few|TRBJ2-7
TGCAGTGCTAGTACCCTTACGACCTACGAGCAGTACTTC
CSASTLTTYEQYF
>12|TRBV29-1|TRBD1|NA|TRBJ2-5
TGCAGCGTTGAGCGGACAGGACAGACCCAGTACTTC
CSVERTGQTQYF
>15|TRBV7-3|NA|NA|TRBJ2-5
TGCGCCAGCAGCTTAAGCGGTATTTATGGGGGGACCCAGTACTTC
CASSLSGIYGGTQYF